These T cell receptor beta chains were read from a single sample in a study of cytomegalovirus exposure and HLA in healthy donors. Sequenced by immunoSEQ multiplex PCR; TCRdb stores in-frame clones only, minus some. The table records 190,000 or so clones, approximately 80% of them present only once. The specimen sequenced was PBMCs. Receptors originate from a woman in her 30s in good health and CMV-seropositive. The CDR3 runs from the conserved cysteine through the conserved F or W. A D gene is named only where the DNA matches it firmly.

v_call	d_call	j_call	cdr3_nt	cdr3_aa
TRBV15	NA	TRBJ2-1	TGTGCCACCAGCAGAGACCGGGAGAGCTCCTACAATGAGCAGTTCTTC	CATSRDRESSYNEQFF
TRBV5-1	NA	TRBJ1-1	TGCGCCAGCAGCTTGGCAGGGGCCGCCACTGAAGCTTTCTTT	CASSLAGAATEAFF
TRBV18	TRBD1	TRBJ1-3	TGTGCCAGCTCACGATCCCGAACAGGGGAGGCTGGAAACACCATATATTTT	CASSRSRTGEAGNTIYF
TRBV6-1	TRBD2	TRBJ2-1	TGTGCCAGCCACCCTAGCGGGAGATATTTTGAGCAGTTCTTC	CASHPSGRYFEQFF
TRBV6-5	NA	TRBJ1-2	TGTGCCAGCAAGGACAGAAACTATGGCTACACCTTC	CASKDRNYGYTF
TRBV18	TRBD2	TRBJ2-1	TGTGCCAGCTCACCCCGACTAGCGGGAGGGGTTTATGAGCAGTTCTTC	CASSPRLAGGVYEQFF
TRBV5-6	TRBD2	TRBJ2-3	TGTGCCAGCAGCTCTCCTACTAGCGGGGGAACAGATACGCAGTATTTT	CASSSPTSGGTDTQYF
TRBV15	TRBD2	TRBJ2-1	TGTGCCACCAGCAGACACTTAGCGGGAGTAGGGACCTACAATGAGCAGTTCTTC	CATSRHLAGVGTYNEQFF
TRBV6-1	TRBD2	TRBJ2-5	TGTGCCAGCAGTTTCGGACTAGCGGTAGAAGAGACCCAGTACTTC	CASSFGLAVEETQYF
TRBV6-6	NA	TRBJ1-2	TGTGCCACAGCGTCCGGGAGCTATGGCTACACCTTC	CATASGSYGYTF